The clone carrying this TCR beta chain was seen only a few times. The target antigen is unknown. The entry originates in a study of vaccination and CD4 T cells after COVID-19. Study overall: Across the group, participants received two doses of either BNT162b2 or mRNA-1273 vaccine.

Study-wide results and limits: Post-vaccination reactive clonotypes (median roughly 40) did not differ significantly from post-infection (about 20).

The Oncomine TCR Beta short-read assay was what sequenced the DNA obtained from cultured CD4+ T cells. Via MiXCR, TCRdb re-called the PCR reads, giving one row per CDR3 protein. The sample shows over 15,000 distinct CDR3 sequences, roughly 50% of them seen only once. Trimming took 5 bases from V and 4 from J, leaving 14 bases between them. CDR1 is MNHNS and CDR2 is SASEGT in the germline V gene. This CDR3 has 15 residues. Treatment of the sample: roughly ten-day PBMC culture with coronavirus spike peptide pools or control peptides (ViraFEST assay). Sequences were obtained from CD4+ T cells from blood, cultured in vitro. The J gene is TRBJ1-4, the V gene TRBV6-1, with D tentatively TRBD1 (6 bases). The TCR originated in a human donor who had recovered from COVID-19. DNA of the CDR3: TGTGCCAGCAGTCCCACGGGACAAGATAATGAAAAACTGTTTTTT. It yields the protein CASSPTGQDNEKLFF.